The following is a TCR beta chain sequence with its context. The source of the sample is a study of blood T cell repertoires in COVID-19. Study context: Nucleic acid was either cDNA or gDNA, and it came from T cells, B-cell-depleted T cells, or PBMCs.

In the study's own analysis: Reference gene primers were amplified, and this amplification served to estimate nucleated cell counts. Assay used: immunoSEQ multiplex PCR; TCRdb lists only in-frame clones, some missing. The V and J calls and clone size were taken over from that table, and D and trimming were inferred from the DNA. The sample has 200,000 to 300,000 clones; 65% to 90% are singletons. Germline CDR1 reads SGHTA; CDR2 reads FQGNSA. Trimming removed 2 bases from V and 1 base from J, with 8 bases in between. The CDR3 spans 14 residues. In terms of age and location, participants ranged from roughly 18 to 95 years and lived in fewer than 30 US areas. In assigning cohorts, the study relied on participant-reported clinical history.

This chain uses TRBV7-2 with TRBJ2-5; unclear D gene. The TCR comes from a middle-aged man who had recovered from COVID-19. The sequenced sample was PBMCs or T cells enriched from blood (not recorded which). The CDR3 region has the DNA TGTGCCAGCAGCTTATCCTCCGGCCAAGAGACCCAGTACTTC. Its translation: CASSLSSGQETQYF.